These 6 T cell receptor beta chains came from one sample sequenced in a study of blood T cell repertoires in COVID-19. TCRdb's copy holds only in-frame clones and misses some; the assay was immunoSEQ multiplex PCR. The sample includes 280,000 or so clones, under 90% of them seen just once. The sample consisted of PBMCs or T cells enriched from blood (not recorded which). Receptors originate from a woman in her forties or fifties who had been exposed to COVID-19.

This chain connects TRBV16 to TRBJ1-1; D remains ambiguous. Trimming left V 4 bases short and J 1 base short, with 7 bases between. Looked up from germline, CDR1 is KGHSY and CDR2 is FQNENV. The CDR3 runs to 13 residues. The CDR3 loop is CASSPFGNTEAFF. The CDR3 DNA sequence: TGTGCCAGCAGCCCCTTCGGGAACACTGAAGCTTTCTTT.

The rearrangement uses TRBV6-5 and TRBJ1-6; 9 positions agree with TRBD1. This CDR3 comprises 15 residues. Germline V CDR1 and CDR2: MNHEY, SVGAGI. V lost 6 bases, J lost 11 bases, and 11 bases stayed unmatched. The CDR3 nucleotides read TGTGCCAGCAGGTCCACAGGGGGCGTCTTTGCACCCCTCCACTTT. Encoded protein: CASRSTGGVFAPLHF.

The chain joins TRBV5-1 to TRBJ1-5, with 8 nucleotides matching TRBD1. The CDR3 runs 14 residues. V shed 2 bases, J shed 7 bases, and the junction held 5 bases outside the gene matches. Germline V CDR1 and CDR2: SGHRS, YFSETQ. CDR3 sequence reads: CASSLGQGWQPQHF. The CDR3, as DNA: TGCGCCAGCAGCTTAGGACAGGGATGGCAGCCCCAGCATTTT.

V and J are TRBV7-9 and TRBJ1-1, with D possibly matching TRBD1 (5 bases). The CDR3 extends over 15 amino acids. Germline CDR1 is SEHNR and CDR2 is FQNEAQ (reference sequence). The germline V and J ends were trimmed by 3 bases and 1 base, with 12 bases remaining between them. The CDR3 DNA sequence: TGTGCCAGCAGCTTCTTACAGGAGTCGAACACTGAAGCTTTCTTT. Protein product: CASSFLQESNTEAFF.

This chain joins TRBV19 and TRBJ1-4; D may be TRBD1 (6 bases). Germline V gives CDR1 LNHDA, CDR2 SQIVND (reference sequence). The CDR3 consists of 15 residues. The V and J ends lost 5 bases and 0 bases respectively, with 10 bases between them. The CDR3 region is CASSPRTATNEKLFF. Here the CDR3 DNA reads TGTGCCAGTAGTCCTCGGACAGCAACTAATGAAAAACTGTTTTTT.

This clone was counted once. J is TRBJ2-3 and V is TRBV12-5, with 15 bases aligning to TRBD2. The CDR3 has 16 residues. CDR1 is LGHNT, CDR2 FRNRAP, per germline. V shed 5 bases, J shed 4 bases, and the junction held 4 bases outside the gene matches. CDR3 DNA: TGTGCTAGTGGTACAGGACTAGCGGGGGGGTCAGATACGCAGTATTTT. This sequence encodes CASGTGLAGGSDTQYF.